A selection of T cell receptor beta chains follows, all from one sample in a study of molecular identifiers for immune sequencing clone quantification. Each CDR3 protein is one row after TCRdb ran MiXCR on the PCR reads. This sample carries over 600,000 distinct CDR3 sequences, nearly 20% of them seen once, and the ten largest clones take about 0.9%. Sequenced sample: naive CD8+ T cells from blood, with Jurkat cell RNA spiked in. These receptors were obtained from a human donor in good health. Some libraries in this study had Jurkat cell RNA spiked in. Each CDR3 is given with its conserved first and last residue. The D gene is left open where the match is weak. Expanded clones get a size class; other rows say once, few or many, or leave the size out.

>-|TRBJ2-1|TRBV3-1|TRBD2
CASSHRLAGGWFEQFF
TGTGCCAGCAGCCACCGCCTAGCGGGGGGGTGGTTTGAGCAGTTCTTC
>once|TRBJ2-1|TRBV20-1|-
CSAPRTDFGSSYNEQFF
TGCAGTGCCCCCCGGACAGATTTCGGGAGCTCCTACAATGAGCAGTTCTTC
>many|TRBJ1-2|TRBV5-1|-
CASSLGQAPNYGYTF
TGCGCCAGCAGCTTGGGACAGGCCCCTAACTATGGCTACACCTTC
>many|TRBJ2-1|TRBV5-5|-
CASSLSRAPYNEQFF
TGTGCCAGCAGCTTGTCCCGGGCCCCCTACAATGAGCAGTTCTTC
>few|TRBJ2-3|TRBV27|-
CASSPKVSSTDTQYF
TGTGCCAGCAGTCCTAAGGTTTCTAGCACAGATACGCAGTATTTT
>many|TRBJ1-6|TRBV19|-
CASSTGHNSPLHF
TGTGCCAGTAGTACGGGTCATAATTCACCCCTCCACTTT
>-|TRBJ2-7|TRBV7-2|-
CASSMGGNYEQYF
TGTGCCAGCAGCATGGGGGGAAACTACGAGCAGTACTTC
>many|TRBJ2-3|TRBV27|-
CASSLSLGDTQYF
TGTGCCAGCAGTTTAAGTCTGGGAGATACGCAGTATTTT
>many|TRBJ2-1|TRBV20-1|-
CSARQGNYNEQFF
TGCAGTGCTAGACAGGGGAACTACAATGAGCAGTTCTTC
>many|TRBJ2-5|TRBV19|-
CASRSGPQETQYF
TGTGCCAGTAGGAGCGGTCCCCAAGAGACCCAGTACTTC
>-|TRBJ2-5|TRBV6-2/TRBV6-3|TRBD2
CASTPRGEETRYF
TGTGCCAGCACTCCACGGGGGGAAGAGACCCGGTACTTC
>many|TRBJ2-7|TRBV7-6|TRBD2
CASSPLAGEDEQYF
TGTGCCAGCAGCCCGTTAGCGGGGGAGGACGAGCAGTACTTC
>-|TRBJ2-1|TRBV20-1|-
CSARDIGFSYNEQFF
TGCAGTGCTAGAGATATCGGATTCTCCTACAATGAGCAGTTCTTC
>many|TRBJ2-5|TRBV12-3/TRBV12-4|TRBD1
CASSLRQGQETQYF
TGTGCCAGCAGCCTCCGACAGGGCCAAGAGACCCAGTACTTC
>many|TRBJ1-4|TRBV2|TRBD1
CASTRDRAATNEKLFF
TGTGCCAGCACCCGGGACAGGGCCGCAACTAATGAAAAACTGTTTTTT
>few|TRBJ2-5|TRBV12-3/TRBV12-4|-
CASSALFPTGQETQYF
TGTGCCAGCAGTGCCCTTTTCCCGACTGGGCAGGAGACCCAGTACTTC
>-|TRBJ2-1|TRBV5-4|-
CASSLFQGVLNEQFF
TGTGCCAGCAGCTTGTTCCAGGGAGTATTGAATGAGCAGTTCTTC
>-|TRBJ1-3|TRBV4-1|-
CASSQDGGAPPGGNTIYF
TGCGCCAGCAGCCAAGACGGCGGGGCTCCGCCGGGAGGAAACACCATATATTTT
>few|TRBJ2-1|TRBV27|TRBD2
CASSFSGTSYGVNNEQFF
TGTGCCAGCAGTTTTAGCGGGACCTCTTATGGGGTTAACAATGAGCAGTTCTTC
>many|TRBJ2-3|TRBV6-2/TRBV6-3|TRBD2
CASSYELAGEGETDTQYF
TGTGCCAGCAGTTACGAACTAGCGGGAGAGGGGGAAACAGATACGCAGTATTTT
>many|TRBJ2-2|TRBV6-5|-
CASSYEGTNTGELFF
TGTGCCAGCAGTTACGAAGGGACGAACACCGGGGAGCTGTTTTTT
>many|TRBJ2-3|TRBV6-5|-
CASSYSASEGTDTQYF
TGTGCCAGCAGTTACTCTGCCAGTGAAGGCACAGATACGCAGTATTTT